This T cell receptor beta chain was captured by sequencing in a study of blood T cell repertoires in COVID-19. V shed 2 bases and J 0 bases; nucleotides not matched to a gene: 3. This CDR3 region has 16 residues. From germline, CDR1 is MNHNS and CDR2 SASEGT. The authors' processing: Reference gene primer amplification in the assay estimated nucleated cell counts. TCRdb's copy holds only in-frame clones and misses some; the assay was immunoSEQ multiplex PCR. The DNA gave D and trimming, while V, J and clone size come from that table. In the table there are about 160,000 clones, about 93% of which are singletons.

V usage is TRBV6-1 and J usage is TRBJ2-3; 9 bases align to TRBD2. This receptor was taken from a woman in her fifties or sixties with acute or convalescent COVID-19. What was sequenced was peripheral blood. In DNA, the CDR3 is TGTGCCAGCAGTGAAACGCTAGCGGGGAGCACAGATACGCAGTATTTT. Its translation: CASSETLAGSTDTQYF.